Only a few counts were recorded for the clone carrying this T cell receptor (beta chain). The sample comes from a study of blood T cell repertoires in COVID-19. Study summary: Sources were T cells, B-cell-depleted T cells, or PBMCs; the material itself was cDNA or gDNA.

The length of the CDR3 is 13 residues. The germline CDR1 and CDR2 sequences are MDHEN and SYDVKM. Unmatched junction bases numbered 5, after V lost 6 bases and J lost 7 bases. Assay: immunoSEQ multiplex PCR; the TCRdb copy retains only in-frame clones and omits some. This table holds some 43,000 clones, 65% to 85% found once. The sequencing sample was made of peripheral blood. V gene TRBV28 combines with J gene TRBJ2-7; 11 nucleotides match TRBD2. The TCR originated in a man aged 45-65 years with active COVID-19. The CDR3: CASRLAGGPEQYF. The CDR3 coding sequence is TGTGCCAGCAGGTTAGCGGGGGGGCCAGAGCAGTACTTC.